The subject of this entry is one TCR beta chain. Its specificity is unknown. This sample is drawn from a study of cytomegalovirus exposure and HLA in healthy donors. The germline gives CDR1 SEHNR, CDR2 FQNEAQ (reference sequence). Losses at the gene ends were 5 bases for V and 3 bases for J; bases not matched to a gene: 6. The CDR3 is 14 amino acids. Overall study findings and caveats: TCR beta chains associated with HLA were, in a later analysis, more clonally expanded than equally common others.

Researchers ran the PCR with 60 Vbeta and 13 Jbeta primers. Repertoires were generated with immunoSEQ multiplex PCR, while TCRdb's copy carries only in-frame clones and drops some. The table has under 200,000 clones, about an eighth seen once; the top ten hold 7.8%. Specimen: PBMCs. V is TRBV7-9 and J is TRBJ1-2; the match to TRBD1 covers 7 bases. The receptor comes from a man aged 45-60 years in good health and CMV-seropositive. The CDR3 reads CASSNHRGDYGYTF. CDR3 nucleotides: TGTGCCAGCAGCAACCACAGGGGAGACTATGGCTACACCTTC.